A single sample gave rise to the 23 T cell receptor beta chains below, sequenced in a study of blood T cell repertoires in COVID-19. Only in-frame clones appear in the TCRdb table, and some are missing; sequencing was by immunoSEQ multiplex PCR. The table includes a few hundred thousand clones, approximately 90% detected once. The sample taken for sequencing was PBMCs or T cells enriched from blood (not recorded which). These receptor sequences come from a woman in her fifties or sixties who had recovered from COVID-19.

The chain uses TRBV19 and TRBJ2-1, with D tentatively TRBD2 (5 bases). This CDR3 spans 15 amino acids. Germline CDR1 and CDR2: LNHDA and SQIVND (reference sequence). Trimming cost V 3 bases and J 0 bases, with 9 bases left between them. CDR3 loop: CASSMDSSSYNEQFF. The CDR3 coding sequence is TGTGCCAGTAGTATGGACTCCAGCTCCTACAATGAGCAGTTCTTC.

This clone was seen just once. The CDR3 DNA is TGTGCCAGCAGCTCCCCCCTAAGGGGGGGAACGACAGATACGCAGTATTTT. Amino acid sequence: CASSSPLRGGTTDTQYF. The chain links TRBV11-3 to TRBJ2-3, with a tentative D call TRBD2 (7 bases). V lost 4 bases, J lost 3 bases, and 20 bases lay in between. The CDR3 extends over 17 amino acids. Germline CDR1 is SGHNT and CDR2 is YENEEA.

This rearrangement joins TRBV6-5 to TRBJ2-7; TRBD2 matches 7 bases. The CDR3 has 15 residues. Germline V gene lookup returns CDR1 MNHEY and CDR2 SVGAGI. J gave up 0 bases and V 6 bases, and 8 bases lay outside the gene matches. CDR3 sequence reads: CASRQAGKSSYEQYF. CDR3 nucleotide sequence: TGTGCCAGCAGGCAAGCGGGAAAAAGCTCCTACGAGCAGTACTTC.

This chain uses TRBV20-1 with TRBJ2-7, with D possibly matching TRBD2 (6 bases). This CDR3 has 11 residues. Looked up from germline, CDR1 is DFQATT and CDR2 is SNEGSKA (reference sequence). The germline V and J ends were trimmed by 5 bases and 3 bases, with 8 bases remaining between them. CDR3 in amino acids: CSASGSYEQYF. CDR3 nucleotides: TGCAGTGCTTCCGGGAGCTACGAGCAGTACTTC.

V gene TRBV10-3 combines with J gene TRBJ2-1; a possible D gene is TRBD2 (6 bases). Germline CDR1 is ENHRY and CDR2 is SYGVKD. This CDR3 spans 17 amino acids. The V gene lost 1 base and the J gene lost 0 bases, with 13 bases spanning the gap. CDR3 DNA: TGTGCCATCAGTGAGTTGGAGGGGCTGAGCTCCTACAATGAGCAGTTCTTC. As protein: CAISELEGLSSYNEQFF.

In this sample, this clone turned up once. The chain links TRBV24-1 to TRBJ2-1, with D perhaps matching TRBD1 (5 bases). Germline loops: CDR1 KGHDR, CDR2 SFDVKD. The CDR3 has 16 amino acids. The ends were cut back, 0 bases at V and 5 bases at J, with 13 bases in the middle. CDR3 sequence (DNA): TGTGCCACCAGTGATTTGAAAGGGGCAGGAAACAATGAGCAGTTCTTC. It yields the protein CATSDLKGAGNNEQFF.

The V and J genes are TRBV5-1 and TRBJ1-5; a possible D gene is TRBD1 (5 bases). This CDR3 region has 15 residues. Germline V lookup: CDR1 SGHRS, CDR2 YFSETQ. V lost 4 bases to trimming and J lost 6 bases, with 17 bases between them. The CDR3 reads CASSVGGVRGQPQHF. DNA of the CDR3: TGCGCCAGCAGCGTGGGGGGAGTCCGGGGTCAGCCCCAGCATTTT.

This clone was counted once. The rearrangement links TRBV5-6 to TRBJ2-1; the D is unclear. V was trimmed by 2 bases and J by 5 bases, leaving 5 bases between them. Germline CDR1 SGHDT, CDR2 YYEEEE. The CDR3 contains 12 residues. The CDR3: CASSFANNEQFF. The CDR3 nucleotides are TGTGCCAGCAGCTTTGCGAACAATGAGCAGTTCTTC.

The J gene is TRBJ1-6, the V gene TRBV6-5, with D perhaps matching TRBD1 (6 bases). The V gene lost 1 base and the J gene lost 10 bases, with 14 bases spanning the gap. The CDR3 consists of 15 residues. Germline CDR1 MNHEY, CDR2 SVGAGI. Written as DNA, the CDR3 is TGTGCCAGCAGTTACTTGGGGGCAAAAGGATCACCCCTCCACTTT. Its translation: CASSYLGAKGSPLHF.

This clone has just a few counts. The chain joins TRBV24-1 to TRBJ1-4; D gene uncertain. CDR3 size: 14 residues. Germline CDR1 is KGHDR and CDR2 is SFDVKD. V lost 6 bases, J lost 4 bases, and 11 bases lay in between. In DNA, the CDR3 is TGTGCCACCAGTCAAGGCGGGTTTAATGAAAAACTGTTTTTT. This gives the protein CATSQGGFNEKLFF.

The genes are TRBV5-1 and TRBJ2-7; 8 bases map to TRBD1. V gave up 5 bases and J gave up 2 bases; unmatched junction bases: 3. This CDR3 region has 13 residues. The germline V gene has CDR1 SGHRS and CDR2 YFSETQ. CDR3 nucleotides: TGCGCCAGCAGTGAACAGGGGGCCTACGAGCAGTACTTC. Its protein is CASSEQGAYEQYF.

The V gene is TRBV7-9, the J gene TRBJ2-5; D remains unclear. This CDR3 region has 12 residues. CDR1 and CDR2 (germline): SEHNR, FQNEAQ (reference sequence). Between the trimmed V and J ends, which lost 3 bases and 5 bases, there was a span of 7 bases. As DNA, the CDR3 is TGTGCCAGCAGCTTCGATGGCGAGACCCAGTACTTC. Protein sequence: CASSFDGETQYF.

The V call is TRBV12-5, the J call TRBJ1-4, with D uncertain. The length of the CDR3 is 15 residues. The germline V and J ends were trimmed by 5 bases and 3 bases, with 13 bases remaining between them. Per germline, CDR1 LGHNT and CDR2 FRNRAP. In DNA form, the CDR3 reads TGTGCTAGTGGTCTACTCGGTACGGCTAATGAAAAACTGTTTTTT. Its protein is CASGLLGTANEKLFF.

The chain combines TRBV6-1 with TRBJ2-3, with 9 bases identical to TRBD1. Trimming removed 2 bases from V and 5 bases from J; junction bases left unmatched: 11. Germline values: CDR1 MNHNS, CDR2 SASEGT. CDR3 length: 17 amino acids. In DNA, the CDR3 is TGTGCCAGCAGTGAAAAGTGGGACAGGGTCGTTGGAGATACGCAGTATTTT. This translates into CASSEKWDRVVGDTQYF.

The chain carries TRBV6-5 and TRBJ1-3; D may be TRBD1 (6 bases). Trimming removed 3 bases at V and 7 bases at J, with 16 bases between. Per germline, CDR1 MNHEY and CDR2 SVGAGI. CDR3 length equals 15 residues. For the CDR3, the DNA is TGTGCCAGCAGTTATGGACAGTCCCAGGGGAACACCATATATTTT. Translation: CASSYGQSQGNTIYF.

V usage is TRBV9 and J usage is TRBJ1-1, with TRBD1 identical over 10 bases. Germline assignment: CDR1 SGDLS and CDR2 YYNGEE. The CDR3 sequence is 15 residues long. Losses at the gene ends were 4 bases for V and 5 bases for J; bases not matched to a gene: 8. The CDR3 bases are TGTGCCAGCAGCCCATGGACAGGGGGAGTTACTGAAGCTTTCTTT. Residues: CASSPWTGGVTEAFF.

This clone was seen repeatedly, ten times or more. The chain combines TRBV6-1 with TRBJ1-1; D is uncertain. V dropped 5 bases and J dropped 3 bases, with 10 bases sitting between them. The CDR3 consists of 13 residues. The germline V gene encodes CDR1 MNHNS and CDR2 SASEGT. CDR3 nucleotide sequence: TGTGCCAGCAGTTCGGACGGGGACACTGAAGCTTTCTTT. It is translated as CASSSDGDTEAFF.

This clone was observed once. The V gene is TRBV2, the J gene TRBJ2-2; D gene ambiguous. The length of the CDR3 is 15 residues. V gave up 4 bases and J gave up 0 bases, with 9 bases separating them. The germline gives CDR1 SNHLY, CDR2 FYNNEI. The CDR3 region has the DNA TGTGCCAGCAGTGCCCGGCAGGCGAACACCGGGGAGCTGTTTTTT. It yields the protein CASSARQANTGELFF. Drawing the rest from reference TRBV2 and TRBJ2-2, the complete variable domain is EPEVTQTPSHQVTQMGQEVILRCVPISNHLYFYWYRQILGQKVEFLVSFYNNEISEKSEIFDDQFSVERPDGSNFTLKIRSTKLEDSAMYFCASSARQANTGELFFGEGSRLTVL.

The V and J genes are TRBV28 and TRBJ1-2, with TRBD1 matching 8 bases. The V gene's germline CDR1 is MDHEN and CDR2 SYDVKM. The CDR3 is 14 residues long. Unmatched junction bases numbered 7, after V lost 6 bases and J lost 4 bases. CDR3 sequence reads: CASRAGGRGYGYTF. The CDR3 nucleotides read TGTGCCAGCAGAGCAGGGGGCCGGGGCTATGGCTACACCTTC.

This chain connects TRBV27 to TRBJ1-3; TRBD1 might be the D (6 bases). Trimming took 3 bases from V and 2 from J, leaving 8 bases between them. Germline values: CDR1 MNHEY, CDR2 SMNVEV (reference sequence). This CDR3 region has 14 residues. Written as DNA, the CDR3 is TGTGCCAGCAGTTTGCAGGGGACTGGAAACACCATATATTTT. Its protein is CASSLQGTGNTIYF.

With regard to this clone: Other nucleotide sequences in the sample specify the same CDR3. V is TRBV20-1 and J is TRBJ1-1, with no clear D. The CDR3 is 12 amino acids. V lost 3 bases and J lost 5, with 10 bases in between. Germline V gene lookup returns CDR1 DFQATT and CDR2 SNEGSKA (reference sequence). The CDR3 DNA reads TGCAGTGCTAGTCGGGTAAATACTGAAGCTTTCTTT. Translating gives CSASRVNTEAFF.

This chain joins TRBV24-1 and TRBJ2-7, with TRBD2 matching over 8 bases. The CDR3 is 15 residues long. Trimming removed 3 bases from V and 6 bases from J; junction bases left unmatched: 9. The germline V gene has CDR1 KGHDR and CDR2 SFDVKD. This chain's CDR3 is CATSDPSGGGTEQYF. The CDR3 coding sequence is TGTGCCACCAGTGATCCAAGCGGGGGAGGTACCGAGCAGTACTTC.

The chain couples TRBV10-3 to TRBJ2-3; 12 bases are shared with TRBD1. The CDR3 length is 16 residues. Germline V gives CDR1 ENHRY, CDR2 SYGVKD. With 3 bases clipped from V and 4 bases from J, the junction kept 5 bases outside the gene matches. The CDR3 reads CAISDGTGGTSDTQYF. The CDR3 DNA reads TGTGCCATCAGTGATGGGACAGGGGGCACGTCAGATACGCAGTATTTT.